This T cell receptor (beta chain) was observed in a study of T cell clonality in common variable immunodeficiency. Points from the study as a whole: Reportedly, TCR beta sequences from common variable immunodeficiency showed fewer deletions and N-nucleotide insertions. The cause of increased CVID clonality remains unclear without subpopulation sequencing. CVID subjects showed higher TCRbeta clonality than healthy controls.

CVID and control samples used equivalent genomic DNA input. The assay was immunoSEQ multiplex PCR, and TCRdb's table has in-frame clones only and misses some. The table lists about 20,000 clones, with no singletons. The CDR3 runs to 12 residues. The germline V gene encodes CDR1 KGHSH and CDR2 LQKENI. Unmatched junction bases numbered 4, after V lost 5 bases and J lost 9 bases. Concerning this clone: Its antigen is unknown. The read halts 3 residues ahead of the CDR3 end, with the missing end drawn from the germline J gene.

CVID subjects were neither ill nor on immunomodulatory or immunosuppressive medication at sampling. The sequence was collected from a human donor with common variable immunodeficiency. Sequenced sample: peripheral blood mononuclear cells. V is TRBV18 and J is TRBJ2-1; 7 positions agree with TRBD1. The CDR3 loop reads CASSATGVEQFF. The sequenced CDR3 bases are TGTGCCAGCTCAGCCACAGGGGTTGAG.